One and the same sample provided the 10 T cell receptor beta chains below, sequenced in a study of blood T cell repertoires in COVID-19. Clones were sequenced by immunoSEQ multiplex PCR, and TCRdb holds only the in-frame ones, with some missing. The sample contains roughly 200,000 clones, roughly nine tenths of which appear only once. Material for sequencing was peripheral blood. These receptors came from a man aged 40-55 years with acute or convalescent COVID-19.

CDR3 bases: TGTGCCAGCAGTTTAACTCTAGTAGGACAAAACTATGGCTACACCTTC. Translated, it gives CASSLTLVGQNYGYTF. V and J are TRBV28 and TRBJ1-2; D is perhaps TRBD1 (5 bases). Germline V CDR1 and CDR2: MDHEN, SYDVKM. The CDR3 sequence is 16 residues long. The V end lost 2 bases, the J end lost 2 bases, and 15 bases lay between the germline ends.

The DNA for the CDR3 is TGTGCCTGGAGTGGCGAGCTCGGTGGCTACACCTTC. This translates into CAWSGELGGYTF. The chain has TRBV30 and TRBJ1-2, with D unresolved. Trimming took 1 base from V and 7 from J, leaving 10 bases between them. CDR3 size: 12 residues. CDR1 and CDR2 (germline): GTSNPN, SVGIG (reference sequence). Looking up the rest from reference TRBV30 and TRBJ1-2 gives the full variable domain: SQTIHQWPATLVQPVGSPLSLECTVEGTSNPNLYWYRQAAGRGLQLLFYSVGIGQISSEVPQNLSASRPQDRQFILSSKKLLLSDSGFYLCAWSGELGGYTFGSGTRLTVV.

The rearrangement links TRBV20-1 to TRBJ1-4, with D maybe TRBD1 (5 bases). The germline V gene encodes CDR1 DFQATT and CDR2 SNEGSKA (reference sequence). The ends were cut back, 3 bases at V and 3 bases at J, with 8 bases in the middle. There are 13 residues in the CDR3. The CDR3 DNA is TGCAGTGCTAGTTTGGGGCCTAATGAAAAACTGTTTTTT. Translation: CSASLGPNEKLFF.

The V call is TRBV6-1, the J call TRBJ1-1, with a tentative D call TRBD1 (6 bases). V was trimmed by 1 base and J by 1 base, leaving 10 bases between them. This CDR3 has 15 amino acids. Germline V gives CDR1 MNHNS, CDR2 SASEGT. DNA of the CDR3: TGTGCCAGCAGTGAAGGGGGGCTCGCGAACACTGAAGCTTTCTTT. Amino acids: CASSEGGLANTEAFF.

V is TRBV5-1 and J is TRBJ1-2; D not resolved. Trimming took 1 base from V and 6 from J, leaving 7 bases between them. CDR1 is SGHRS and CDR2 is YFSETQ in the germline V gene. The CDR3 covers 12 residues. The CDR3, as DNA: TGCGCCAGCAGCTTGCCCGGGAATGGCTACACCTTC. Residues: CASSLPGNGYTF.

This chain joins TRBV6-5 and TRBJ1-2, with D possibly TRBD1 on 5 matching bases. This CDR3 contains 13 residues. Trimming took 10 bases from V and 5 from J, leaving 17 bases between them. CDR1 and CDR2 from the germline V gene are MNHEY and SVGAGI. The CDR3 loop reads CATLGDLVYGYTF. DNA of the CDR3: TGTGCCACCCTAGGGGACTTAGTTTATGGCTACACCTTC.

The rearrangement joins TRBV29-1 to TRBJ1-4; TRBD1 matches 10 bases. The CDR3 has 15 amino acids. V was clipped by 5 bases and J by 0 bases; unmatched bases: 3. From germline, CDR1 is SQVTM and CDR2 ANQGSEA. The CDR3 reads CSVTGTGATNEKLFF. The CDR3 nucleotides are TGCAGCGTTACCGGGACAGGGGCAACTAATGAAAAACTGTTTTTT.

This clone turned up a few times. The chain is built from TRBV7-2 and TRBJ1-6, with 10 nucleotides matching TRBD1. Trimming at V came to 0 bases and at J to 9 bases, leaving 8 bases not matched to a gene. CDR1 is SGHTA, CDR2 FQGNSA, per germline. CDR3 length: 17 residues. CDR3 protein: CASSLALRTGGGSPLHF. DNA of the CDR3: TGTGCCAGCAGCTTAGCGCTAAGGACAGGGGGGGGTTCACCCCTCCACTTT. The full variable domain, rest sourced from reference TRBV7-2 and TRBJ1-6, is GAGVSQSPSNKVTEKGKDVELRCDPISGHTALYWYRQSLGQGLEFLIYFQGNSAPDKSGLPSDRFSAERTGGSVSTLTIQRTQQEDSAVYLCASSLALRTGGGSPLHFGNGTRLTVT.

The DNA for the CDR3 is TGTGCCAGCAGCAACAAAGGACAGGGCTTCATGGGACCCCTCCACTTT. This codes for CASSNKGQGFMGPLHF. The rearrangement joins TRBV5-6 to TRBJ1-6; the match to TRBD1 covers 8 bases. V lost 4 bases, J lost 12 bases, and 15 bases stayed unmatched. Germline lookup yields CDR1 SGHDT and CDR2 YYEEEE. The CDR3 totals 16 residues.

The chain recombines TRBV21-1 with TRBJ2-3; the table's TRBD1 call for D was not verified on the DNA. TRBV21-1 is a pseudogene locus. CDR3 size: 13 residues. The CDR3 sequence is CASTHQRGDTQYF. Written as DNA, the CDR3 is TGTGCCAGCACCCACCAAAGGGGGGATACGCAGTATTTT.